A selection of T cell receptor beta chains follows, all from one sample in a study of T cell responses to AZD1222 COVID-19 vaccine. Sequencing used immunoSEQ multiplex PCR; TCRdb keeps in-frame clones, though not all of them. The sample comprises 150,000 to 200,000 clones, around 94% of which are singletons, and 0.64% rests with the top ten. The sample here was peripheral blood, taken on day 0 of AZD1222 vaccination. These receptors were taken from an adult in good health. CDR3s leave out the opening cysteine and the closing phenylalanine or tryptophan.

j_call v_call cdr3_aa
TRBJ2-7 TRBV5-1 ASSPGSEQY
TRBJ2-1 TRBV7-9 ATERGTSGANEQF
TRBJ1-4 TRBV19 ASSMLGLAEKLF
TRBJ1-2 TRBV19 ASLQDRDNYGYT
TRBJ1-1 TRBV19 ASSYTQGSEAF
TRBJ2-1 TRBV5-1 ASSLGRDSSYNEQF
TRBJ1-2 TRBV28 ASVAGGDPYGYT
TRBJ2-2 TRBV6-4 ASSDGSTGELF
TRBJ2-1 TRBV19 ASTVLAGTYNEQF
TRBJ1-5 TRBV7-2 ASSLRSNQPQH
TRBJ1-1 TRBV6-5 ASSDGVGAF
TRBJ1-3 TRBV9 ASSVGAQPSGNTIY
TRBJ2-7 TRBV6-5 ASKGGTGLNEQY
TRBJ1-5 TRBV6-5 ASGRVFSNQPQH
TRBJ1-5 TRBV3-1/TRBV3-2 ASSQGVHPNQPQH
TRBJ1-5 TRBV14 ASSLTGGQPQH
TRBJ1-1 TRBV5-1 ASSSKRLTGTEAF
TRBJ1-6 TRBV18 ASSPPSLHSPLH
TRBJ2-5 TRBV7-2 ASSLAGPRAGTQY
TRBJ1-1 TRBV2 TSRGDWRGNTEAF
TRBJ2-1 TRBV19 ASSTSHANEQF
TRBJ2-7 TRBV7-9 ASSSATGWEQY
TRBJ1-3 TRBV2 ASRRGSGNTIY
TRBJ2-5 TRBV12-3/TRBV12-4 ASSLPRETQY
TRBJ2-7 TRBV10-3 AIRKTSASYEQY
TRBJ1-4 TRBV28 ASSLSGLKEKLF
TRBJ1-2 TRBV5-1 ASSRENYGYT
TRBJ1-2 TRBV2 ASSDQGIYGYT
TRBJ2-3 TRBV27 ASLGTDTQY
TRBJ2-3 TRBV30 AWIDPGRKDTQY
TRBJ1-2 TRBV3-1/TRBV3-2 ATKRAGEGYGYT
TRBJ1-1 TRBV11-2 ASSSPPNTEAF
TRBJ2-7 TRBV28 ASSFVLGTSGYEQY
TRBJ1-2 TRBV5-1 ASSTGSAYGYT
TRBJ2-4 TRBV6-2/TRBV6-3 ASSFAGASNIQY
TRBJ2-7 TRBV12-3/TRBV12-4 ASTLTDSYEQY
TRBJ2-2 TRBV10-1 ASSPTVTGELF
TRBJ2-3 TRBV19 ASSIARPGSGGTDTQY
TRBJ1-1 TRBV5-1 ASSLGGSPEAF
TRBJ2-5 TRBV5-4 ASSLEASGKETQY
TRBJ1-5 TRBV19 ASKIRGTFNQPQH
TRBJ2-1 TRBV19 ASTPTVGGRPYNEQF
TRBJ1-2 TRBV18 ASSALNPGDGYT
TRBJ2-1 TRBV4-2 ASSHPSAGGLNEQF
TRBJ1-3 TRBV15 ATSRDRVSGNTIY
TRBJ2-7 TRBV6-2/TRBV6-3 ASSPNRRQGDRTYEQY
TRBJ2-7 TRBV5-1 ASSLNGYEQY
TRBJ2-7 TRBV19 ASSILQIYEQY
TRBJ1-2 TRBV6-5 ASSHGQGRDYGYT
TRBJ1-5 TRBV4-2 ASSQSGNQPQH
TRBJ1-4 TRBV9 ASSAETGERGEKLF
TRBJ1-3 TRBV5-5 ASSLGSGNTIY
TRBJ2-1 TRBV29-1 SVEGNPGTGGSPPVNEQF
TRBJ1-2 TRBV5-5 ASSLGGRNTYGYT
TRBJ2-2 TRBV11-3 ASTNRQGRRTGELF
TRBJ2-3 TRBV6-2/TRBV6-3 ASSRLTSFTDTQY
TRBJ1-1 TRBV3-1/TRBV3-2 ASSVSRGKAF